This record covers a single T cell receptor beta chain. Its antigen has not been determined. There are no base qualities to consult, and no much larger clone falls within one base. The immunoSEQ Assay, a bias-controlled multiplex PCR, was used to amplify TCRbeta CDR3 regions from genomic DNA. The original methods were these. The number of nucleated cells in each sample was estimated by amplification of reference gene primers within the assay. To quantify the absolute abundance of each unique TCRbeta CDR3 rearrangement, sequence reads were collapsed and filtered. Productive Simpson clonality was computed per sample as the square root of Simpson's diversity index over productive rearrangements. The source is immuneACCESS, and TCRdb retained only in-frame sequences with V and J called. Part of the clones is not carried over; for the studies checked, unresolved V genes explain less than half of this, and the remainder is unexplained. The D gene and trimming were derived from the DNA, and the V and J assignments and clone size from that table. The sample data list 300,000 to 400,000 clones, and approximately 84% of these were observed just once. The top ten hold approximately 1% of the sample.

V is cut back by 0 bases and J by 2 bases, with 9 bases in the junction unmatched. The CDR3 sequence holds 17 residues, the cysteine and phenylalanine included. Left in the record is the CDR3 DNA by itself, 51 bases read in frame from the first base. The germline V gene yields SGDLS for CDR1 and YYNGEE for CDR2. The entry originates in a study of blood T cell repertoires in COVID-19 (dated by TCRdb to 2018 to 2021). Study-wide context: The collaborator samples originated in the United States, Italy and Spain and spanned the acute and convalescent phases of COVID-19. A de-identified subject ID, COVID-19 status, age in years and sex were almost always included in the sample metadata. Samples were obtained from the ongoing ImmuneRACE study (first 160 participants) and from over a thousand subjects provided by 6 global collaborators. The prospective study material was composed of cDNA or gDNA derived from T cells, B-cell-depleted T cells, or PBMCs. HLA class I and class II types, where available, came from metadata supplied by the sample provider rather than from assay-based typing. Subjects who had been exposed to COVID-19, were actively infected with it, or had recovered from it provided the deeply sampled blood TCRbeta repertoires that made up the dataset. The repertoires were made available in a free public database intended to serve as a resource for research on the immune response to SARS-CoV-2.

General conclusions and limits of the study: The amount of clinical and demographic metadata varied by source and participant and was provided uncurated.

In the prospective study, participants were roughly 18 to 90 years old, resided in 24 geographic areas of the United States, and were enrolled through a virtual design. In the prospective study, cohorts were assigned on the basis of participant-reported clinical history obtained from a screening survey and a study questionnaire. ImmuneRACE Cohort 3 recovered participants were defined by two consecutive negative NP/OP PCR tests, healthcare professional clearance, or symptom resolution. In the prospective study, mobile phlebotomists collected whole blood, serum and a nasopharyngeal or oropharyngeal swab from each participant. Prospective study participants could optionally give additional blood draws and questionnaires over an approximately two-month period. Blood samples from the prospective study were shipped frozen or at room temperature prior to DNA extraction.

Recombination joined TRBV9 with TRBJ2-3; 7 of the junction bases match TRBD2. Sequencing was done on a sample of PBMCs or T cells enriched from blood (not recorded which). This clonotype was sampled from a woman in her twenties or thirties who had recovered from COVID-19. The DNA reads as follows: TGTGCCAGCAGCGTAGCCGTAGCGGGCGCTATCACAGATACGCAGTATTTT. Its protein is CASSVAVAGAITDTQYF. The full variable domain, with segments outside the CDR3 supplied by the reference TRBV9 and TRBJ2-3 proteins, appears as DSGVTQTPKHLITATGQRVTLRCSPRSGDLSVYWYQQSLDQGLQFLIQYYNGEERAKGNILERFSAQQFPDLHSELNLSSLELGDSALYFCASSVAVAGAITDTQYFGPGTRLTVL.